The 20 T cell receptor beta chains presented below share a single source sample, sequenced in a study of shared clonotypes between healthy human individuals. Terminally differentiated effector memory CD45RA+ cells were excluded from the naive CD8 cells, which were CD45RO-negative and positively selected for CCR7. Assay used: immunoSEQ multiplex PCR; TCRdb lists only in-frame clones, some missing. The repertoire holds 750,000 to 1,000,000 clones, with nearly 95% as singletons. The sample was naive CD8+ T cells sorted from blood. These TCRs come from a man aged 25 to 45 in good health.

The chain joins TRBV5-6 to TRBJ1-5; D might be TRBD1 (6 bases). V gave up 0 bases and J gave up 0 bases, with 13 bases separating them. CDR3 length: 17 amino acids. The germline CDR1 and CDR2 sequences are SGHDT and YYEEEE. The CDR3: CASSLAGGAPSNQPQHF. The DNA of the CDR3 is TGTGCCAGCAGCTTGGCCGGGGGGGCACCTAGCAATCAGCCCCAGCATTTT.

The chain employs TRBV2 and TRBJ2-1; TRBD1 matches at 9 bases. The trim removed 10 bases at V and 5 bases at J, leaving 6 bases unmatched. CDR1 is SNHLY and CDR2 is FYNNEI in the germline V gene. This CDR3 is 13 amino acids long. As DNA, the CDR3 is TGTGCCAACTACCGGGACAGGGACAATGAGCAGTTCTTC. Protein sequence: CANYRDRDNEQFF.

In its sample, this clone was seen once. The chain links TRBV27 to TRBJ1-2; 7 bases line up with TRBD1. V shed 5 bases and J 4 bases; nucleotides not matched to a gene: 13. Germline-derived CDR1 and CDR2 are MNHEY and SMNVEV (reference sequence). This CDR3 has 16 residues. The CDR3 is CASSQHGGQSIYGYTF. The CDR3 DNA reads TGTGCCAGCAGTCAGCATGGGGGACAGTCAATCTATGGCTACACCTTC.

The rearrangement uses TRBV30 and TRBJ1-1; D unclear. The ends were cut back, 2 bases at V and 3 bases at J, with 13 bases in the middle. The V gene's germline CDR1 is GTSNPN and CDR2 SVGIG (reference sequence). The CDR3 length is 14 residues. Here the CDR3 DNA reads TGTGCCTGGAGTCGGGCAAGGGCGGACACTGAAGCTTTCTTT. Amino acids: CAWSRARADTEAFF.

The chain joins TRBV11-2 to TRBJ2-2; 9 bases line up with TRBD2. The germline CDR1 and CDR2 sequences are SGHAT and FQNNGV. This CDR3 spans 16 amino acids. Trimming took 3 bases from V and 4 from J; bases not matched to a gene: 6. CDR3: CASSLVSGRITGELFF. In nucleotides, the CDR3 is TGTGCCAGCAGCTTGGTCAGCGGGAGGATCACCGGGGAGCTGTTTTTT.

The V and J genes are TRBV6-1 and TRBJ1-2; D is unresolved. Trimming shortened V by 0 bases and J by 2 bases, and 10 bases separated the two germline ends. The germline gives CDR1 MNHNS, CDR2 SASEGT. The CDR3 covers 15 residues. The CDR3 protein is CASSEAVGRNYGYTF. The CDR3, as DNA: TGTGCCAGCAGTGAAGCTGTTGGACGGAACTATGGCTACACCTTC.

The rearrangement links TRBV7-9 to TRBJ2-7; weak D call: TRBD1 (7 bases). The CDR3 has 18 amino acids. Germline V lookup: CDR1 SEHNR, CDR2 FQNEAQ (reference sequence). Trimming stripped 7 bases from V and 3 bases from J, with 28 bases between. CDR3 sequence: CASITHSSGEGQVYEQYF. The CDR3 DNA follows: TGTGCCAGCATCACACATTCCTCGGGGGAAGGACAGGTCTACGAGCAGTACTTC.

J is TRBJ2-7 and V is TRBV7-6; 10 bases align to TRBD2. CDR3 length equals 16 residues. The V gene's germline CDR1 is SGHVS and CDR2 FNYEAQ. J lost 4 bases, V lost 0 bases, and 6 bases had no gene match. The CDR3 region has the DNA TGTGCCAGCAGCTTAGCGAGCGGGAGGGCCCTGTACGAGCAGTACTTC. Translation: CASSLASGRALYEQYF. The full variable domain, rest sourced from reference TRBV7-6 and TRBJ2-7, is GAGVSQSPRYKVTKRGQDVALRCDPISGHVSLYWYRQALGQGPEFLTYFNYEAQQDKSGLPNDRFSAERPEGSISTLTIQRTEQRDSAMYRCASSLASGRALYEQYFGPGTRLTVT.

The rearrangement uses TRBV29-1 and TRBJ2-1; 14 bases line up with TRBD2. CDR1 is SQVTM and CDR2 is ANQGSEA in the germline V gene. The CDR3 loop spans 13 amino acids. V was pared by 7 bases and J by 7 bases, with 3 bases of the junction left unmatched. The CDR3 bases are TGCAGCGCCAGGACTAGCGGGAGGAATGAGCAGTTCTTC. As protein: CSARTSGRNEQFF.

This chain links TRBV10-3 with TRBJ2-7; D is ambiguous. CDR3 size: 12 residues. Trimming pared 3 bases from V and 4 bases from J, leaving 7 bases between. CDR1 is ENHRY, CDR2 SYGVKD, per germline. CDR3 sequence (DNA): TGTGCCATCAGTGAATCACCGTACGAGCAGTACTTC. Residues: CAISESPYEQYF.

This clone was found once. V is TRBV27 and J is TRBJ2-1; 15 positions agree with TRBD2. With 11 bases clipped from V and 9 bases from J, the junction kept 8 bases outside the gene matches. The CDR3 is made up of 14 amino acids. Germline assignment: CDR1 MNHEY and CDR2 SMNVEV (reference sequence). In nucleotides, the CDR3 is TGTGCCGTCGGGGGGACTAGCGGGAGGCCTGAGCAGTTCTTC. Amino acid sequence: CAVGGTSGRPEQFF.

The chain combines TRBV19 with TRBJ1-5, with TRBD1 matching 8 bases. There are 16 residues in the CDR3. V dropped 3 bases and J dropped 3; count of bases not matched to a gene: 7. Germline CDR1 and CDR2: LNHDA and SQIVND (reference sequence). CDR3 nucleotide sequence: TGTGCCAGTAGTATGGGGCAGGGGGCTTTCAATCAGCCCCAGCATTTT. Translated: CASSMGQGAFNQPQHF.

The chain joins TRBV19 to TRBJ2-7; 7 bases align to TRBD2. This CDR3 has 16 residues. Germline CDR1 is LNHDA and CDR2 is SQIVND (reference sequence). Trimming at V came to 3 bases and at J to 3 bases, leaving 11 bases not matched to a gene. In nucleotides, the CDR3 is TGTGCCAGTAGTATTACAGCGGGGTACGGGGTCTACGAGCAGTACTTC. Translating gives CASSITAGYGVYEQYF.

This rearrangement joins TRBV7-2 to TRBJ2-2; TRBD2 matches at 10 bases. In germline, CDR1 is SGHTA, CDR2 FQGNSA. V trimming: 2 bases; J trimming: 1 base; junction bases outside the gene matches: 10. This CDR3 contains 19 residues. The CDR3 DNA sequence: TGTGCCAGCAGCTTAAACAGGATAGCGGGAGGATTGAACACCGGGGAGCTGTTTTTT. Encoded protein: CASSLNRIAGGLNTGELFF. The entire variable domain, with the rest obtained from reference TRBV7-2 and TRBJ2-2, is as follows: GAGVSQSPSNKVTEKGKDVELRCDPISGHTALYWYRQSLGQGLEFLIYFQGNSAPDKSGLPSDRFSAERTGGSVSTLTIQRTQQEDSAVYLCASSLNRIAGGLNTGELFFGEGSRLTVL.

The rearrangement uses TRBV30 and TRBJ2-7; no firm D call. The CDR3 contains 12 residues. Germline V CDR1 and CDR2: GTSNPN, SVGIG (reference sequence). Trimming took 0 bases from V and 3 from J, leaving 6 bases between them. The CDR3 loop reads CAWSVVGYEQYF. Written as DNA, the CDR3 is TGTGCCTGGAGTGTGGTCGGCTACGAGCAGTACTTC.

With respect to this clone: The germline gene is not matched at one end of the junction; a read error may be the cause. In the same sample, other DNA sequences code for this CDR3. CDR3 nucleotides: TGTGCCAGCCCAACTTACAATGAGCAATTCTTC. Amino acid sequence: CASPTYNEQFF. The chain recombines TRBV2 with TRBJ2-1; D unclear. The CDR3 runs 11 residues. The germline V gene has CDR1 SNHLY and CDR2 FYNNEI. The whole variable domain, remainder taken from reference TRBV2 and TRBJ2-1, is EPEVTQTPSHQVTQMGQEVILRCVPISNHLYFYWYRQILGQKVEFLVSFYNNEISEKSEIFDDQFSVERPDGSNFTLKIRSTKLEDSAMYFCASPTYNEQFFGPGTRLTVL.

V gene TRBV9 combines with J gene TRBJ2-7, with D unresolved. CDR1 and CDR2 (germline): SGDLS, YYNGEE. V lost 3 bases and J lost 3, with 7 bases in between. CDR3 length equals 12 residues. The CDR3 reads CASSALGYEQYF. The CDR3 bases are TGTGCCAGCAGCGCCCTAGGCTACGAGCAGTACTTC.

V is TRBV7-9 and J is TRBJ2-7; 8 nucleotides align to TRBD2. V gave up 3 bases and J gave up 3 bases; unmatched junction bases: 10. There are 16 residues in the CDR3. Germline V gives CDR1 SEHNR, CDR2 FQNEAQ (reference sequence). This CDR3 reads CASSFSLSGGDYEQYF. The CDR3 bases are TGTGCCAGCAGCTTCTCCTTGAGCGGGGGAGACTACGAGCAGTACTTC. Filled out from reference TRBV7-9 and TRBJ2-7, the complete variable domain reads DTGVSQNPRHKITKRGQNVTFRCDPISEHNRLYWYRQTLGQGPEFLTYFQNEAQLEKSRLLSDRFSAERPKGSFSTLEIQRTEQGDSAMYLCASSFSLSGGDYEQYFGPGTRLTVT.

V and J are TRBV14 and TRBJ2-7; 8 bases are shared with TRBD2. The V segment lost 1 base and the J segment 0 bases; nucleotides outside the gene matches: 14. In germline, CDR1 is SGHDN, CDR2 FVKESK. This CDR3 region has 19 residues. DNA of the CDR3: TGTGCCAGCAGCCAAGCTGTCCGGGGCATAGCGGGGATCTCCTACGAGCAGTACTTC. It translates to CASSQAVRGIAGISYEQYF. The whole variable domain, remainder taken from reference TRBV14 and TRBJ2-7, is EAGVTQFPSHSVIEKGQTVTLRCDPISGHDNLYWYRRVMGKEIKFLLHFVKESKQDESGMPNNRFLAERTGGTYSTLKVQPAELEDSGVYFCASSQAVRGIAGISYEQYFGPGTRLTVT.

This chain joins TRBV27 and TRBJ2-7; maybe TRBD2 (6 bases). Per germline, CDR1 MNHEY and CDR2 SMNVEV (reference sequence). The CDR3 covers 14 residues. Deletions cut 8 bases from V and 3 bases from J, with 17 bases between. The CDR3 DNA follows: TGTGCCAGCCAAATTGGGGGGACGCACTACGAGCAGTACTTC. It codes for CASQIGGTHYEQYF.